Listed below are T cell receptor beta chains from one sample, sequenced in a study of shared clonotypes between healthy human individuals. Produced via immunoSEQ multiplex PCR; TCRdb's table is partial and in-frame only. The data hold 2 million to 2.5 million clones, with about 92% observed a single time. The sequenced sample consisted of naive CD8+ T cells from PBMCs. These receptors were obtained from a man aged 18-30 years in good health. Some clones in this sample may be carry-over from other donors' samples. The CDR3 runs from the conserved cysteine through the conserved F or W. D genes are given only for firm matches. Clone size is given for some rows only: seen once, a few or many times, or a class if the clone is expanded.

size: -; V: TRBV5-6; J: TRBJ2-5; D: -; DNA: TGTGCCAGCAGCCGAGGGGGGCGTAGAGAGACCCAGTACTTC; CDR3: CASSRGGRRETQYF
size: -; V: TRBV27; J: TRBJ2-7; D: -; DNA: TGTGCCAGCAGTTTATCCCGGGAGCTTCACTACGAGCAGTACTTC; CDR3: CASSLSRELHYEQYF
size: -; V: TRBV6-6; J: TRBJ1-2; D: -; DNA: TGTGCCAGCTGCCTCCTGGGCTCCCGGGACGGCTACACCTTC; CDR3: CASCLLGSRDGYTF
size: -; V: TRBV27; J: TRBJ2-1; D: TRBD2; DNA: TGTGCCAGCACCACCACGGGACTAGCGGGAGGAAGCTCCTACAATGAGCAGTTCTTC; CDR3: CASTTTGLAGGSSYNEQFF
size: once; V: TRBV2; J: TRBJ2-1; D: -; DNA: TGTGCCAGCAGTCTCGGACAGCCCTCCTACAATGAGCAGTTCTTC; CDR3: CASSLGQPSYNEQFF
size: few; V: TRBV11-2; J: TRBJ2-2; D: TRBD1; DNA: TGTGCCAGCAGCCCCCGGGACAGGGGCCTGAACACCGGGGAGCTGTTTTTT; CDR3: CASSPRDRGLNTGELFF
size: -; V: TRBV28; J: TRBJ2-2; D: TRBD2; DNA: TGTGCCAGCAGTTTCGAGGGACTAGCTAGCACCGGGGAGCTGTTTTTT; CDR3: CASSFEGLASTGELFF
size: -; V: TRBV5-6; J: TRBJ1-2; D: TRBD1; DNA: TGTGCCAGCAGCTTGGGGACAGGGGGTAACTATGGCTACACCTTC; CDR3: CASSLGTGGNYGYTF
size: -; V: TRBV28; J: TRBJ2-7; D: TRBD2; DNA: TGTGCCAGCCGTGGACTAGCTTACGAGCAGTACTTC; CDR3: CASRGLAYEQYF
size: -; V: TRBV9; J: TRBJ2-5; D: -; DNA: TGTGCCAGCAGCGTAGAGGGCCGGTCCACCCAAGAGACCCAGTACTTC; CDR3: CASSVEGRSTQETQYF
size: -; V: TRBV5-1; J: TRBJ1-1; D: TRBD1; DNA: TGCGCCAGCAGCTTATACCGGGACAGGGAGGAAGCTTTCTTT; CDR3: CASSLYRDREEAFF
size: -; V: TRBV28; J: TRBJ2-7; D: -; DNA: TGTGCCAGCAGTTTAACACAGACCTCGCCGAGTAGGGAGCAGTACTTC; CDR3: CASSLTQTSPSREQYF
size: once; V: TRBV5-4; J: TRBJ1-2; D: -; DNA: TGTGCCAGCAGTCATTCAGGGTCTAACTATGGCTACACCTTC; CDR3: CASSHSGSNYGYTF
size: -; V: TRBV7-2; J: TRBJ2-7; D: TRBD2; DNA: TGTGCCAGCAGCTTCACTAGCGGGAGCTCCTACGAGCAGTACTTC; CDR3: CASSFTSGSSYEQYF
size: -; V: TRBV6-5; J: TRBJ1-2; D: -; DNA: TGTGCCAGCAGTTTTGCAGGATGGGGCTACACCTTC; CDR3: CASSFAGWGYTF
size: -; V: TRBV9; J: TRBJ1-5; D: TRBD1; DNA: TGTGCCAGCAGCGTAGGCAGGGGGCCTAATCAGCCCCAGCATTTT; CDR3: CASSVGRGPNQPQHF